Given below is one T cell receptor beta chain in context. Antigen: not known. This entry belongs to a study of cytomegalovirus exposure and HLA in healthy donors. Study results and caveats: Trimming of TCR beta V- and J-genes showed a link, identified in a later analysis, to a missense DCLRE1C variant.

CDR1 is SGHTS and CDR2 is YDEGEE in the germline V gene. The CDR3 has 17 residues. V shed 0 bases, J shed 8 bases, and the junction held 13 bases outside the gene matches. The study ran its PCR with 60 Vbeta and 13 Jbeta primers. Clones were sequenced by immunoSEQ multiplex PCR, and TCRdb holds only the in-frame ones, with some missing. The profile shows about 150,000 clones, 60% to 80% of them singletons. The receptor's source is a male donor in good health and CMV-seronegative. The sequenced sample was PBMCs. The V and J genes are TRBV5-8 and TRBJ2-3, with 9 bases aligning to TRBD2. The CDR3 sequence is CASSLVLAGVGAGTQYF. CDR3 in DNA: TGTGCCAGCAGCTTGGTGTTAGCGGGAGTTGGGGCAGGTACGCAGTATTTT.